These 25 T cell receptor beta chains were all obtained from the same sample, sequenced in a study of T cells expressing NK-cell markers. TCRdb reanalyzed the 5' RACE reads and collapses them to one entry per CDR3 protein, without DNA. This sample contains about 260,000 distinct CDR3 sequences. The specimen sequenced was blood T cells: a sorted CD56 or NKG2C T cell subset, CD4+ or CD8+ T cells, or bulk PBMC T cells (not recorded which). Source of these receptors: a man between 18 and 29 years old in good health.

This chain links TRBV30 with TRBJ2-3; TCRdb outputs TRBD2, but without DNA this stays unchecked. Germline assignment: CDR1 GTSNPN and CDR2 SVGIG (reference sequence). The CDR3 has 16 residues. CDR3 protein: CAWSVRAGLGTDTQYF.

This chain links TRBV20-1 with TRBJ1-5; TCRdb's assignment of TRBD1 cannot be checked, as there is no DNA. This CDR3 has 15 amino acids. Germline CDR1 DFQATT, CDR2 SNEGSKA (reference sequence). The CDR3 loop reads CSARIPGGNNQPQHF.

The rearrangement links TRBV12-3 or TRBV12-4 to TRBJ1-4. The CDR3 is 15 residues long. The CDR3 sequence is CASSDNGVTNEKLFF.

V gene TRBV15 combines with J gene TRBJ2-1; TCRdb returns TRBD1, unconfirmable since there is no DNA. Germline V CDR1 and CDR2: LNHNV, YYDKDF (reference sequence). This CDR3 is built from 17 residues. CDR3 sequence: CATSRDFHRGGLYEQFF.

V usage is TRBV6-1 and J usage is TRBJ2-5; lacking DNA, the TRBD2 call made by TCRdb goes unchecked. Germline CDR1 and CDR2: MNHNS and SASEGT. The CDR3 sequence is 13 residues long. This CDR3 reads CATREDVIGTQYF.

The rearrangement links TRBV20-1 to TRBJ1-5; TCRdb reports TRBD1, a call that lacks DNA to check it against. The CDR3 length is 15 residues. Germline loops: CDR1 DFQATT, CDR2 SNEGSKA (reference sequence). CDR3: CSAVKTGMGNQPQHF.

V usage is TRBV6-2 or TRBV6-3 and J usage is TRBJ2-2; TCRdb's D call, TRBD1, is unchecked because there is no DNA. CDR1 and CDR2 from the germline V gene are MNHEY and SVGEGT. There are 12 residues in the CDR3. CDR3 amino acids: CASRQGPGELFF.

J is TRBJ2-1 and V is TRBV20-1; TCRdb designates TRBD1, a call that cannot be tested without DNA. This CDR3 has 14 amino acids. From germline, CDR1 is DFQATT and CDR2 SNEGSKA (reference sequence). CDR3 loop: CSARTGAKVNEQFF.

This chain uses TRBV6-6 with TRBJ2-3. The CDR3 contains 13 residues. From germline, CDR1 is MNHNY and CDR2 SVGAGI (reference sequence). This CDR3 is CASSYRSVDTQYF.

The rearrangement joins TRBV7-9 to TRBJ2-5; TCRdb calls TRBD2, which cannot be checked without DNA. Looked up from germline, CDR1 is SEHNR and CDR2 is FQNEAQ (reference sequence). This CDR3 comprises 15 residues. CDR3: CASSHTSSGSQTQYF.

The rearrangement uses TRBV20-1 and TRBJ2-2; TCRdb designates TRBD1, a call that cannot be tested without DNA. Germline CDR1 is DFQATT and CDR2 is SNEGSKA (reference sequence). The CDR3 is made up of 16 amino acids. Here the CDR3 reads CSARSPGTIRTGELFF.

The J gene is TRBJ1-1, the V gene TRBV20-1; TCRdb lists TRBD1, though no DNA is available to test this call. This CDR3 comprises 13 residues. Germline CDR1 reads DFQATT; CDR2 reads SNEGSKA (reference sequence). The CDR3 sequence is CRASGWKNTEAFF.

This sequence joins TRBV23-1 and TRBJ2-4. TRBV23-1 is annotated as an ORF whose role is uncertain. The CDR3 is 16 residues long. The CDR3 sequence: CASSQSTPLAKNIQYF.

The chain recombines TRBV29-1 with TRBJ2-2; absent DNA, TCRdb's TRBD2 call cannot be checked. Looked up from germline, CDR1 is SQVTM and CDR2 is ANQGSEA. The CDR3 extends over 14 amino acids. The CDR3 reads CSVAGAANTGELFF.

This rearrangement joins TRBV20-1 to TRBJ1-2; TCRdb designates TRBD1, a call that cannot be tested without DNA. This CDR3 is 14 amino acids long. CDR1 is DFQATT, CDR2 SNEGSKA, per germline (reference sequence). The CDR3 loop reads CSARKGRGPYGYTF.

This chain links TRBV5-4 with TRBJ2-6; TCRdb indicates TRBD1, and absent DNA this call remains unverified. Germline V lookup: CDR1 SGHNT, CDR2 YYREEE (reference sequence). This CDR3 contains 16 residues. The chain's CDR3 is CASSLYRRGGANVLTF. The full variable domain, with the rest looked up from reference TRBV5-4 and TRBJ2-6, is ETGVTQSPTHLIKTRGQQVTLRCSSQSGHNTVSWYQQALGQGPQFIFQYYREEENGRGNFPPRFSGLQFPNYSSELNVNALELDDSALYLCASSLYRRGGANVLTFGAGSRLTVL.

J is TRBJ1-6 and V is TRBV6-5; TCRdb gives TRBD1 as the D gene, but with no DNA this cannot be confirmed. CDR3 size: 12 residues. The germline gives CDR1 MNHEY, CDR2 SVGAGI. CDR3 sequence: CASRSQGSPLHF.

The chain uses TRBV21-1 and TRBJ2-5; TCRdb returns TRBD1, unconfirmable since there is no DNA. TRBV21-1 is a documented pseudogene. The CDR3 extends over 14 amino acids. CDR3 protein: CASSPQDREETQYF.

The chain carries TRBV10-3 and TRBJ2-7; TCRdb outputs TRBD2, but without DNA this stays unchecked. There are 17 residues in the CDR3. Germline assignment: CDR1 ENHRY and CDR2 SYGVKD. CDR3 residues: CAISGGTSGSLGYEQYF.

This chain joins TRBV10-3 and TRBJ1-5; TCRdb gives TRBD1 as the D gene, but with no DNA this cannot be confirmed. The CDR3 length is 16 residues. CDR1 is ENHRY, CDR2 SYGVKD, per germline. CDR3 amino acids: CAISESLTVLGQPQHF.

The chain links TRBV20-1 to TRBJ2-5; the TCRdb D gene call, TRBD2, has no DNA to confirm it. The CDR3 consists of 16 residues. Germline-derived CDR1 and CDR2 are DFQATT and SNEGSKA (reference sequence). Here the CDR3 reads CSARTPGRGFGETQYF.

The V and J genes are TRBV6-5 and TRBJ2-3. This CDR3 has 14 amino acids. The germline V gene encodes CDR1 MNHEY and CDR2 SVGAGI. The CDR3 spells CASSYGTNTDTQYF.

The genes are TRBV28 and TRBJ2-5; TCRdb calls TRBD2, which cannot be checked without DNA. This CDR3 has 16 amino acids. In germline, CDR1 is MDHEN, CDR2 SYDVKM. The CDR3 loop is CASRPRGGEQQETQYF.

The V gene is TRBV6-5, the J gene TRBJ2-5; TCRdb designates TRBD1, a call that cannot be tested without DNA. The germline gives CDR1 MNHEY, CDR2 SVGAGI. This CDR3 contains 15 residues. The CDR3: CASSSTLGGLETQYF.

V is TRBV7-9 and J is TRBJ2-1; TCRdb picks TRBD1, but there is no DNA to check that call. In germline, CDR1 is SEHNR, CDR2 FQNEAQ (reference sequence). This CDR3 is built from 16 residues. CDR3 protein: CASSLIGTGEYNEQFF.